This TCR beta chain derives from a study of identical twins (dated by TCRdb to the mid-2010s). Describing the broader study: TCR alpha and beta repertoires from monozygotic twins, unrelated adults of various ages and cord blood were deep-sequenced to test whether fetal clonotypes persist. To rule out contamination, replicate twin experiments were performed at different times with different library preparation protocols.

V gives up 2 bases and J gives up 5 bases, and the segment between their germline ends measures 16 bases. Per the germline V gene (reference sequence), DFQATT is the CDR1 and SNEGSKA is the CDR2. The cysteine opens and the phenylalanine closes a CDR3 of 15 amino acids. Just the 45-base CDR3 DNA is kept, in frame starting at base 1. Concerning this clonotype: The specificity of this receptor is unknown. No base quality values were provided; no much bigger clone lies one nucleotide off.

Overall study results and their limits: Conclusions relied on cross-sectional statistical analysis, since the same donors could not be followed over many years. In monozygotic twins, out-of-frame TCR alpha sharing was systematically underestimated by recombination models, although the models agreed with sharing between unrelated individuals. Fewer insertions were carried by abundant cord blood beta clonotypes; a weaker similar trend was observed in young adult naive repertoires, while no such trend was observed in memory repertoires. The excess sharing between twins in beta out-of-frame sequences was weaker because fewer shared sequences reduced the signal-to-noise ratio. Compared with coincidental sharing between unrelated individuals, an excess of low generation-probability sequences was observed among out-of-frame TCR alpha sequences shared between twins. Invariant T cells such as MAIT and iNKT could partly confound zero-insertion analyses, although diverse VJ usage argued against such confounding for most clonotypes.

The method was 5' RACE. The instrument was an Illumina HiSeq 2000. Template switching added a universal primer binding site, and the final cDNA carried a unique molecular identifier that allowed TCR cDNA molecules to be counted accurately. Specific primers in the conserved constant-segment region were used to synthesize first-strand cDNA for TCR alpha and beta chains. To control for contamination, every cDNA library carried two barcodes: a SMART-Mk sample barcode plus Illumina barcodes. TruSeq adapter sequences along with Illumina sample barcodes were introduced in two successive PCR steps. TCR alpha and beta cDNA libraries were sequenced on the Illumina HiSeq platform with custom primers. The original methods were these. MiGEC processed the raw reads to extract unique molecular identifiers, while MiXCR was used to determine the CDR3 positions. Recombination models were inferred per individual with the repgenHMM and IGoR tools using an EM algorithm. The tcR package in R was used for shared clonotype analysis, with sharing normalized by the product of cloneset sizes. Out-of-frame nonproductive sequences were analyzed to study raw recombination free of thymic and clonal selection effects. TCRdb reworked the public reads: Q25 trimming with fastp, MiXCR clone assembly, productive beta chains retained. Identical CDR3 proteins give one entry, which carries the most common genes and DNA. Clone size and V and J calls follow TCRdb, not the original study. This sample gives a few hundred thousand distinct CDR3 sequences in total; just under 10% of them show up just once. The leading ten clones occupy under 3.5% of the sample.

Every donor was a healthy Caucasian. Three pairs of female monozygotic twins, all aged roughly 18 to 30 years, made up the twin cohort. Peripheral blood mononuclear cells were used as the source from which RNA for TCR libraries was isolated. These records were also assigned to another study, of yellow fever vaccine responses in identical twins. The second study's authors report: The authors reported that the T cell response to vaccination in identical twins appeared partly convergent and partly personalized. In identical twins, the study followed T cell clones that responded to the vaccine with precision.

Here the chain combines TRBV20-1 and TRBJ2-1; confidence is insufficient to name the D gene. Source material: PBMCs. This receptor was identified in a woman under 30 in good health. This receptor has the CDR3 CSARPLKRENNEQFF. In nucleotides, the sequence is TGCAGTGCTAGACCCCTTAAACGAGAGAACAATGAGCAGTTCTTC.